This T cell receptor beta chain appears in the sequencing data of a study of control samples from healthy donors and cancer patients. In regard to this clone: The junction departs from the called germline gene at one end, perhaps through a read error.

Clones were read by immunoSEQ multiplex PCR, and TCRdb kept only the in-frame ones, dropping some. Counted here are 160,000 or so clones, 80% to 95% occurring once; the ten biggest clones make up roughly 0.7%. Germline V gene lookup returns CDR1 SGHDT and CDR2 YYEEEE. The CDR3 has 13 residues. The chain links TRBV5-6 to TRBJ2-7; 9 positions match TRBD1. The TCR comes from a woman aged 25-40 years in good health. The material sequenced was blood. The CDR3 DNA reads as TGTGCCAGCAGCTTGGGGACAGGGGCCCAGAGGGACTTC. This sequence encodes CASSLGTGAQRDF.